These 8 T cell receptor beta chains were sequenced from one sample in a study of T cell changes during pregnancy in multiple sclerosis. Method: immunoSEQ multiplex PCR; TCRdb's copy keeps in-frame clones and lacks some. The sample includes about 47,000 clones, around 87% of them seen just once. This specimen consisted of CD8+ T cells from peripheral blood mononuclear cells, obtained in the second trimester of pregnancy. The receptors were gathered from a female donor with multiple sclerosis, enrolled in a pregnancy study.

The chain combines TRBV4-2 with TRBJ1-2, with TRBD1 identical over 9 bases. The junction had 23 bases not matched to a gene; V was cut back by 6 bases and J by 6 bases. The CDR3 has 19 amino acids. Germline loops: CDR1 LGHNA, CDR2 YNFKEQ. The CDR3 sequence is CASRHKSTGTGIFEDGYTF. CDR3 DNA sequence: TGTGCCAGCAGACACAAAAGTACCGGGACAGGGATTTTTGAAGATGGCTACACCTTC.

The chain is built from TRBV12-5 and TRBJ2-7; D call uncertain. CDR3 size: 15 residues. CDR1 LGHNT and CDR2 FRNRAP come from the germline V gene. Trimming took off 1 base at V and 3 bases at J, with 13 bases between the two ends. The CDR3 protein is CASGLESMPYYEQYF. The CDR3 region has the DNA TGTGCTAGTGGTTTGGAATCTATGCCCTACTACGAGCAGTACTTC.

The gene calls are TRBV15 and TRBJ2-7, with a tentative D call TRBD1 (6 bases). Between the trimmed V and J ends, which lost 3 bases and 2 bases, there was a span of 11 bases. CDR3 length equals 14 residues. Germline lookup yields CDR1 LNHNV and CDR2 YYDKDF (reference sequence). The CDR3 sequence is CATSSAGTTYEQYF. The CDR3 coding sequence is TGTGCCACCAGCAGCGCCGGGACAACCTACGAGCAGTACTTC.

In its sample, this clone was seen once. The chain is built from TRBV5-6 and TRBJ1-1; D is undetermined. V lost 3 bases to trimming and J lost 1 base, with 4 bases between them. Germline assignment: CDR1 SGHDT and CDR2 YYEEEE. The CDR3 is made up of 12 amino acids. In DNA form, the CDR3 reads TGTGCCAGCAGCTCCGGGAACACTGAAGCTTTCTTT. It codes for CASSSGNTEAFF.

This chain joins TRBV9 and TRBJ2-1; TRBD2 matches 7 bases. J was trimmed by 5 bases and V by 1 base; bases with no gene match: 3. The CDR3 runs to 14 residues. In germline, CDR1 is SGDLS, CDR2 YYNGEE. Written as DNA, the CDR3 is TGTGCCAGCAGCGTATGGGGGGGGGACAATGAGCAGTTCTTC. This codes for CASSVWGGDNEQFF.

The rearrangement joins TRBV6-5 to TRBJ1-2, with a tentative D call TRBD1 (6 bases). Germline assignment: CDR1 MNHEY and CDR2 SVGAGI. This CDR3 has 12 amino acids. The ends were cut back, 7 bases at V and 6 bases at J, with 12 bases in the middle. The CDR3 bases are TGTGCCAGCAAGAGGGGGATTGATGGCTACACCTTC. Protein sequence: CASKRGIDGYTF.

This chain uses TRBV5-1 with TRBJ2-7; D might be TRBD1 (7 bases). There are 15 residues in the CDR3. Germline assignment: CDR1 SGHRS and CDR2 YFSETQ. V lost 4 bases to trimming and J lost 0 bases, with 14 bases between them. The CDR3 loop reads CASSADRRGSYEQYF. As DNA, the CDR3 is TGCGCCAGCAGCGCGGACAGGCGGGGCTCCTACGAGCAGTACTTC. The complete variable domain, with remaining parts taken from reference TRBV5-1 and TRBJ2-7, reads KAGVTQTPRYLIKTRGQQVTLSCSPISGHRSVSWYQQTPGQGLQFLFEYFSETQRNKGNFPGRFSGRQFSNSRSEMNVSTLELGDSALYLCASSADRRGSYEQYFGPGTRLTVT.

The chain combines TRBV7-8 with TRBJ1-2; 8 positions match TRBD1. CDR1 SGHVS and CDR2 FQNEAQ come from the germline V gene. This CDR3 comprises 15 residues. The junction had 6 bases not matched to a gene; V was cut back by 2 bases and J by 4 bases. The CDR3 sequence: CASSLQGATPYGYTF. The CDR3 DNA reads as TGTGCCAGCAGCTTACAGGGGGCGACTCCCTATGGCTACACCTTC.